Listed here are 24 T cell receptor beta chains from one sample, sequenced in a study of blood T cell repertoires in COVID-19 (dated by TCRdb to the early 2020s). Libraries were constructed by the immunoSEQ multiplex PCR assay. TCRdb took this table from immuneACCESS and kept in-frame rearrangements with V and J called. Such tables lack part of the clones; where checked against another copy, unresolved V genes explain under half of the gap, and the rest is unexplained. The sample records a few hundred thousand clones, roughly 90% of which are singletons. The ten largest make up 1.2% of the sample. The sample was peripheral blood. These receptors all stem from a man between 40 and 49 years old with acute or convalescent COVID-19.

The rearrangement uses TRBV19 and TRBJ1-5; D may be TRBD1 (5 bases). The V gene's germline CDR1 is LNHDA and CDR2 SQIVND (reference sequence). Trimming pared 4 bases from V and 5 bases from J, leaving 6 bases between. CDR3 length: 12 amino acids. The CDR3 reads CASSKGDQPQHF. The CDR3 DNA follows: TGTGCCAGTAGTAAAGGGGATCAGCCCCAGCATTTT. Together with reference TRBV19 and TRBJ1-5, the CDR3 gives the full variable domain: DGGITQSPKYLFRKEGQNVTLSCEQNLNHDAMYWYRQDPGQGLRLIYYSQIVNDFQKGDIAEGYSVSREKKESFPLTVTSAQKNPTAFYLCASSKGDQPQHFGDGTRLSIL.

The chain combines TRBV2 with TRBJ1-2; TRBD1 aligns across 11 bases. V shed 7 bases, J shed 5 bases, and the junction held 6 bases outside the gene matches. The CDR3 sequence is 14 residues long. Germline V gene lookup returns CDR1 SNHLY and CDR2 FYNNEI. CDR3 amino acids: CASTSGTGGYGYTF. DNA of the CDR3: TGTGCCAGCACTTCCGGGACAGGGGGGTATGGCTACACCTTC.

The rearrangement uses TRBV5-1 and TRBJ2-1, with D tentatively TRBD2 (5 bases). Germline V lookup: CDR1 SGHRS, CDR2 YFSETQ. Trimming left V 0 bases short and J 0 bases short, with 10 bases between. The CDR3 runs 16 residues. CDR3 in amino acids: CASSLGTPISYNEQFF. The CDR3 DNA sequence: TGCGCCAGCAGCTTGGGGACTCCCATCTCCTACAATGAGCAGTTCTTC. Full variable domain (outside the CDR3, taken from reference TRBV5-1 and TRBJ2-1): KAGVTQTPRYLIKTRGQQVTLSCSPISGHRSVSWYQQTPGQGLQFLFEYFSETQRNKGNFPGRFSGRQFSNSRSEMNVSTLELGDSALYLCASSLGTPISYNEQFFGPGTRLTVL.

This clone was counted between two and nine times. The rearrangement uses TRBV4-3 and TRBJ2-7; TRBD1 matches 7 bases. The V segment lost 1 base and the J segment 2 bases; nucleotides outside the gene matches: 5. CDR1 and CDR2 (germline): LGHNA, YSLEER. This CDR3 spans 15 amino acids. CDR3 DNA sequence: TGCGCCAGCAGCCAAGGACGACAGGGCGCCTACGAGCAGTACTTC. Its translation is CASSQGRQGAYEQYF.

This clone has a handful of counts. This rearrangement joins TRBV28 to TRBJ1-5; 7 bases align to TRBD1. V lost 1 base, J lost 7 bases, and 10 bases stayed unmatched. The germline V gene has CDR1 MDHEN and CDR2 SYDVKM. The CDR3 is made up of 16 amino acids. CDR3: CASSLLGQASLQPQHF. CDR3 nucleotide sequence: TGTGCCAGCAGTTTATTAGGACAGGCTAGTCTCCAGCCCCAGCATTTT.

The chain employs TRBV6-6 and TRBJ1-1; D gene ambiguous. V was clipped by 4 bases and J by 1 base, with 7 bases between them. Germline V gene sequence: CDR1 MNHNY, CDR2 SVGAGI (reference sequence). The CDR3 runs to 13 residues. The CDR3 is CASSFTKNTEAFF. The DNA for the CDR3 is TGTGCCAGCAGTTTCACAAAGAACACTGAAGCTTTCTTT.

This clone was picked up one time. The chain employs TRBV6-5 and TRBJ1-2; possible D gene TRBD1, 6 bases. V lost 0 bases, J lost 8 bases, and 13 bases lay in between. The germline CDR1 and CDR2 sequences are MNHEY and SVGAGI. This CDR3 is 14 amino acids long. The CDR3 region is CASSYSSRGEGYTF. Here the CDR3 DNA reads TGTGCCAGCAGTTACTCGTCCAGGGGTGAAGGCTACACCTTC.

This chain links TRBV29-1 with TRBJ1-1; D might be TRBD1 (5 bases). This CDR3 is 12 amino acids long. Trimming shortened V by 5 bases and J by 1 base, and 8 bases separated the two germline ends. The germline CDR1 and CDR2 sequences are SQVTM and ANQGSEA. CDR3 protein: CSVSTGNTEAFF. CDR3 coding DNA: TGCAGCGTTTCCACAGGGAACACTGAAGCTTTCTTT.

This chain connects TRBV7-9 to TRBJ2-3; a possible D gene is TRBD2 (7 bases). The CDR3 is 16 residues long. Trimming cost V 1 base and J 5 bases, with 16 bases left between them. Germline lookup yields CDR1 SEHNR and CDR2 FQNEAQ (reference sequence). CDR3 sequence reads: CASSLDWGRGGDTQYF. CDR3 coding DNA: TGTGCCAGCAGCTTAGACTGGGGGCGCGGGGGAGATACGCAGTATTTT.

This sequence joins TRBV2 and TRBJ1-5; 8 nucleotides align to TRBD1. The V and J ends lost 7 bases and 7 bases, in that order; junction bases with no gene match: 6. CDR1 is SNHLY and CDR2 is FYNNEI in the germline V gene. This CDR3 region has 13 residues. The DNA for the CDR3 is TGTGCCAGCACCCGGACAGGGCAGCAGCCCCAGCATTTT. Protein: CASTRTGQQPQHF.

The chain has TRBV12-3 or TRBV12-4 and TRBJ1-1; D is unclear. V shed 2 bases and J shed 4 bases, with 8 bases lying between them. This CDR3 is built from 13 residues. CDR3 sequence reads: CASSLRLSTEAFF. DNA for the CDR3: TGTGCCAGCAGTTTACGTCTATCCACTGAAGCTTTCTTT.

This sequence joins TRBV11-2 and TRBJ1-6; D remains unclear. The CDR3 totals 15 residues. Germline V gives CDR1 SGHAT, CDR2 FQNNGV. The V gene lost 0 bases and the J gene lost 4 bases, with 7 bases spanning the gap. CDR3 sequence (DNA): TGTGCCAGCAGCTTAGAAGTACAGTATAATTCACCCCTCCACTTT. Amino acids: CASSLEVQYNSPLHF.

This CDR3 reads CSVEGGRGQGPHEQYF. The CDR3 DNA reads TGCAGCGTTGAAGGGGGGCGTGGACAGGGGCCCCACGAGCAGTACTTC. The V gene is TRBV29-1, the J gene TRBJ2-7; 9 bases align to TRBD1. CDR1 and CDR2 (germline): SQVTM, ANQGSEA. The CDR3 is 16 residues long. Trimming cost V 1 base and J 5 bases; bases outside gene matches: 12.

The CDR3 sequence is CASSYGQLNTEAFF. CDR3 nucleotides: TGTGCCAGCAGCTACGGACAGCTGAACACTGAAGCTTTCTTT. The chain has TRBV7-8 and TRBJ1-1, with D tentatively TRBD1 (6 bases). Trimming removed 4 bases at V and 0 bases at J, with 9 bases between. The V gene's germline CDR1 is SGHVS and CDR2 FQNEAQ. The CDR3 spans 14 residues.

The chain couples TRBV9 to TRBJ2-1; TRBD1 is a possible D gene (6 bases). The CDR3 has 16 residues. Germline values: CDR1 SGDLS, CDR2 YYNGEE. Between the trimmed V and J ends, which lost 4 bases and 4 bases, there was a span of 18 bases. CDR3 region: CASSPRGYSDYNEQFF. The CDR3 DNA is TGTGCCAGCAGCCCAAGGGGGTACAGCGATTACAATGAGCAGTTCTTC.

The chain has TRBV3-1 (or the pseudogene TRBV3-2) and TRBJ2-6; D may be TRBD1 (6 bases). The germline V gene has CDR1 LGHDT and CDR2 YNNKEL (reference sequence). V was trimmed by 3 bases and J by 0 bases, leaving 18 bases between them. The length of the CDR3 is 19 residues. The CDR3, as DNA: TGTGCCAGCAGCCATAGAAAAGACAGGTTTTACTCTGGGGCCAACGTCCTGACTTTC. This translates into CASSHRKDRFYSGANVLTF.

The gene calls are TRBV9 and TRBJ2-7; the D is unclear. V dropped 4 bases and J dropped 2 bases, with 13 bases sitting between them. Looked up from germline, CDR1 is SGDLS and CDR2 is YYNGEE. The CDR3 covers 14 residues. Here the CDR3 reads CASSPEQFPYEQYF. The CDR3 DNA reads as TGTGCCAGCAGCCCTGAACAGTTTCCCTACGAGCAGTACTTC.

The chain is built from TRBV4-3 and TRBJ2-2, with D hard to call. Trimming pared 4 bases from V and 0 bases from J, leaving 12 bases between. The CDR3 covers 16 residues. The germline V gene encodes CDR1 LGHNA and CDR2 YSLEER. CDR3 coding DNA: TGCGCCAGCAGCCTCAGGAACACTGCGAACACCGGGGAGCTGTTTTTT. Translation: CASSLRNTANTGELFF.

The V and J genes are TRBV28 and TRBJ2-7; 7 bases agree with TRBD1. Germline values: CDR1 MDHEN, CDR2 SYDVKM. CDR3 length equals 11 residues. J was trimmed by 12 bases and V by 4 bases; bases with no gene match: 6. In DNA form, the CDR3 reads TGTGCCAGCAGTTCCGGACAGGCCGGGTACTTC. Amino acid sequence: CASSSGQAGYF. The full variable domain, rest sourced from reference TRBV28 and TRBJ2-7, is DVKVTQSSRYLVKRTGEKVFLECVQDMDHENMFWYRQDPGLGLRLIYFSYDVKMKEKGDIPEGYSVSREKKERFSLILESASTNQTSMYLCASSSGQAGYFGPGTRLTVT.

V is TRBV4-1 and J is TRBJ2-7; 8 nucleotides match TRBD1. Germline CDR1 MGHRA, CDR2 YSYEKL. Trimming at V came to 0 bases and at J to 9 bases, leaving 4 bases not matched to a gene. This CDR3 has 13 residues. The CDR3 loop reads CASSQDRGLRQYF. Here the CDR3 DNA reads TGCGCCAGCAGCCAAGACAGGGGGCTAAGGCAGTACTTC.

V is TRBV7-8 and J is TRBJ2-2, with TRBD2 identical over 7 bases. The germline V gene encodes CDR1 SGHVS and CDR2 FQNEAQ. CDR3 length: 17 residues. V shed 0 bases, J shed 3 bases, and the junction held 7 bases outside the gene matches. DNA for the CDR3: TGTGCCAGCAGCTTAGCGGGGGGGACCGGGGACACCGGGGAGCTGTTTTTT. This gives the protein CASSLAGGTGDTGELFF.

The DNA for the CDR3 is TGTGCCAGCAGCTTAGGGGCGGGAGCACAACCTAGGGATGAGCAGTTCTTC. It codes for CASSLGAGAQPRDEQFF. The V and J genes are TRBV7-9 and TRBJ2-1; 7 bases are shared with TRBD2. The CDR3 contains 17 residues. Germline trimming cut 1 base from V and 8 bases from J; bases unmatched to any gene: 14. Germline CDR1 and CDR2: SEHNR and FQNEAQ (reference sequence).

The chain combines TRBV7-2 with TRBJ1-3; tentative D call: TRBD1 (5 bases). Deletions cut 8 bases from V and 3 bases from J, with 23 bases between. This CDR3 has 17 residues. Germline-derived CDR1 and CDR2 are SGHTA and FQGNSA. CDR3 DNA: TGTGCCAGCCGATCATTAGGGGATTCAAGCCATGGAAACACCATATATTTT. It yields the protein CASRSLGDSSHGNTIYF.

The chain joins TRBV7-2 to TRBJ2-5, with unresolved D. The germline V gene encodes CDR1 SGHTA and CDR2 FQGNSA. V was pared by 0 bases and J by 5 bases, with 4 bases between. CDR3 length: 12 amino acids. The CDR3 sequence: CASSLAAETQYF. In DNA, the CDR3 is TGTGCCAGCAGCTTAGCTGCGGAGACCCAGTACTTC.